This T cell receptor beta chain was profiled in a study of shared clonotypes between healthy human individuals. Study outcomes and limitations: Large depth notwithstanding, sorted-subset sequencing proved incomplete by rarefaction. All-four-donor shared clonotypes had higher generation probabilities than non-shared clonotypes did. In a handful of donors, around 5% of naive CD4 clonotypes appeared in common. Larger estimated richness was generally seen in naive subsets than in memory subsets.

Germline V CDR1 and CDR2: GTSNPN, SVGIG (reference sequence). There are 11 residues in the CDR3. V lost 5 bases, J lost 4 bases, and 5 bases lay in between. Method: immunoSEQ multiplex PCR; TCRdb's copy keeps in-frame clones and lacks some. The sample carries about 1.9 million clones, around 95% recorded once. Comments on this clone: Antigen unknown.

The naive CD8 population came from CD45RO-negative cells selected for CCR7, without terminally differentiated effector memory CD45RA+ cells. Sequenced material: naive CD8+ T cells from PBMCs. The TCR was taken from a man aged 18-30 years in good health. Some clones in this sample may be carry-over from other donors' samples. V and J are TRBV30 and TRBJ2-2, with D unresolved. The CDR3 loop is CAWGRTGELFF. CDR3 nucleotides: TGTGCCTGGGGACGCACCGGGGAGCTGTTTTTT.